Each of the 12 T cell receptor beta chains below was sequenced from the same sample in a study of blood T cell repertoires in COVID-19. The table came from immunoSEQ multiplex PCR; TCRdb's copy has only in-frame clones and leaves some out. The sample contains around 170,000 clones, about 84% of which appear only once. The sequencing sample was made of PBMCs or T cells enriched from blood (not recorded which). The origin of the receptors is a man aged 45-65 years who had recovered from COVID-19.

This sequence joins TRBV7-9 and TRBJ2-2; D is ambiguous. CDR3 length equals 11 residues. Trimming left V 8 bases short and J 5 bases short, with 6 bases between. Per germline, CDR1 SEHNR and CDR2 FQNEAQ (reference sequence). The CDR3 nucleotides read TGTGCCAGCGTCGTTACCGGGGAGCTGTTTTTT. This translates into CASVVTGELFF.

This clone was seen a few times. In DNA form, the CDR3 reads TGTGCCAGCGAGGACCGCGGGTGGGGCTACACCTTC. Its translation: CASEDRGWGYTF. The chain has TRBV25-1 and TRBJ1-2; the D is unclear. CDR1 and CDR2 (germline): MGHDK, SYGVNS. The length of the CDR3 is 12 residues. Trimming shortened V by 8 bases and J by 8 bases, and 15 bases separated the two germline ends.

This clone was counted once. This chain connects TRBV2 to TRBJ1-2; D is undetermined. Germline CDR1 is SNHLY and CDR2 is FYNNEI. The CDR3 length is 13 residues. V dropped 8 bases and J dropped 0 bases, with 10 bases sitting between them. CDR3 sequence reads: CASGPAANYGYTF. CDR3 bases: TGTGCCAGCGGCCCCGCGGCTAACTATGGCTACACCTTC. The entire variable domain, with the rest obtained from reference TRBV2 and TRBJ1-2, is as follows: EPEVTQTPSHQVTQMGQEVILRCVPISNHLYFYWYRQILGQKVEFLVSFYNNEISEKSEIFDDQFSVERPDGSNFTLKIRSTKLEDSAMYFCASGPAANYGYTFGSGTRLTVV.

Turning to this clone: Other DNA sequences of this sample code for an identical CDR3. The chain joins TRBV7-8 to TRBJ1-5, with D possibly matching TRBD1 (6 bases). The CDR3 runs to 16 residues. Germline CDR1 and CDR2: SGHVS and FQNEAQ. The V end was cut by 1 base, the J end by 7 bases, with 17 bases between. Here the CDR3 reads CASSLGRGEGGQPQHF. Here the CDR3 DNA reads TGTGCCAGCAGCTTAGGACGGGGGGAAGGGGGGCAGCCCCAGCATTTT.

The CDR3 DNA reads as TGTGCCTGGGCTCCTAGGACTGAAGCTTTCTTT. Its protein is CAWAPRTEAFF. The rearrangement joins TRBV30 to TRBJ1-1; D gene ambiguous. This CDR3 is 11 amino acids long. CDR1 GTSNPN and CDR2 SVGIG come from the germline V gene (reference sequence). Trimming removed 5 bases from V and 5 bases from J, with 9 bases in between.

V usage is TRBV3-1 (or the pseudogene TRBV3-2) and J usage is TRBJ1-1, with D tentatively TRBD1 (5 bases). This CDR3 has 13 amino acids. Germline assignment: CDR1 LGHDT and CDR2 YNNKEL (reference sequence). Trimming cost V 4 bases and J 6 bases, with 12 bases left between them. The CDR3 here is CASSPPGGAEAFF. In DNA, the CDR3 is TGTGCCAGCAGCCCCCCTGGAGGGGCTGAAGCTTTCTTT.

The chain has TRBV29-1 and TRBJ1-5; no firm D call. The CDR3 is 13 amino acids. Trimming cost V 4 bases and J 2 bases, with 9 bases left between them. In germline, CDR1 is SQVTM, CDR2 ANQGSEA. The DNA for the CDR3 is TGCAGCGTTGGGGGAGTGGGCAATCAGCCCCAGCATTTT. Its translation: CSVGGVGNQPQHF.

The J gene is TRBJ2-2, the V gene TRBV19; D gene ambiguous. The V end lost 1 base, the J end lost 1 base, and 7 bases lay between the germline ends. The CDR3 has 15 residues. Germline V gives CDR1 LNHDA, CDR2 SQIVND (reference sequence). This CDR3 is CASSIGWLNTGELFF. In DNA form, the CDR3 reads TGTGCCAGTAGTATAGGATGGCTGAACACCGGGGAGCTGTTTTTT.

J is TRBJ1-1 and V is TRBV3-1 (or the pseudogene TRBV3-2); weak D call: TRBD1 (6 bases). V was shortened by 0 bases and J by 2 bases, with 10 bases between the two germline ends. There are 15 residues in the CDR3. CDR1 and CDR2 from the germline V gene are LGHDT and YNNKEL (reference sequence). For the CDR3, the DNA is TGTGCCAGCAGCCAAGAACACAGGGTTAACACTGAAGCTTTCTTT. This sequence encodes CASSQEHRVNTEAFF.

The chain couples TRBV7-9 to TRBJ2-5; 7 bases agree with TRBD2. CDR3 length: 16 residues. Germline V gene sequence: CDR1 SEHNR, CDR2 FQNEAQ (reference sequence). V lost 7 bases and J lost 0; bases outside the gene matches: 11. The CDR3 sequence: CASTMERGPYQETQYF. The CDR3 region has the DNA TGTGCCAGCACCATGGAGCGGGGACCGTACCAAGAGACCCAGTACTTC.

This chain uses TRBV7-3 with TRBJ2-7; TRBD1 might be the D (5 bases). Germline values: CDR1 SGHTA, CDR2 FQGTGA. Between the trimmed V and J ends, which lost 5 bases and 2 bases, there was a span of 13 bases. This CDR3 contains 14 residues. This CDR3 is CASSPRQHPYEQYF. In DNA form, the CDR3 reads TGTGCCAGCAGCCCAAGACAGCACCCCTACGAGCAGTACTTC.

The chain is built from TRBV19 and TRBJ2-1, with 7 positions matching TRBD1. Losses at the gene ends were 4 bases for V and 2 bases for J; bases not matched to a gene: 11. The CDR3 extends over 17 amino acids. Germline loops: CDR1 LNHDA, CDR2 SQIVND (reference sequence). This CDR3 reads CASSRSQQGRPYNEQFF. CDR3 DNA sequence: TGTGCCAGTAGTAGGTCGCAACAGGGGCGTCCCTACAATGAGCAGTTCTTC.